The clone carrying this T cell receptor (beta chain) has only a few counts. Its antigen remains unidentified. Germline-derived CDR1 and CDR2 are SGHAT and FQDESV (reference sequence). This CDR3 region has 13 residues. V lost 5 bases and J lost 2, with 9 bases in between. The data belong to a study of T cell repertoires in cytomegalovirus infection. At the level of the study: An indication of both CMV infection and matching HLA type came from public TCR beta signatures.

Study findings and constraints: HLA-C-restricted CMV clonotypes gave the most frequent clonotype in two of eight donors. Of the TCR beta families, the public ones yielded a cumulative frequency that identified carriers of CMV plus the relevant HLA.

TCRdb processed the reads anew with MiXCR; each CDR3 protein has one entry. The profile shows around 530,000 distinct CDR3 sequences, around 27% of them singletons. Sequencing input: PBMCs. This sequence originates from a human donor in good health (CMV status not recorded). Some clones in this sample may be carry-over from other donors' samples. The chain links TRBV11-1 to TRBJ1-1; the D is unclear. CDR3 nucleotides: TGTGCCAGCAGCCGACACGTTAACACTGAAGCTTTCTTT. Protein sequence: CASSRHVNTEAFF.